Each of the 10 T cell receptor beta chains below was sequenced from the same sample in a study of blood T cell repertoires in COVID-19. Assay used: immunoSEQ multiplex PCR; TCRdb lists only in-frame clones, some missing. The sample includes about 170,000 clones, 80% to 90% seen only once; the top ten take roughly 1.6%. The sequenced material came from peripheral blood. These TCRs come from a woman between 50 and 59 years old with acute or convalescent COVID-19.

V usage is TRBV27 and J usage is TRBJ1-1; no firm D call. Germline CDR1 reads MNHEY; CDR2 reads SMNVEV (reference sequence). Trimming removed 6 bases at V and 0 bases at J, with 8 bases between. This CDR3 region has 13 residues. The CDR3, as DNA: TGTGCCAGCAGACGACAAGTGAACACTGAAGCTTTCTTT. It codes for CASRRQVNTEAFF.

The chain has TRBV27 and TRBJ1-6, with a weak D call TRBD1 (5 bases). V was pared by 5 bases and J by 11 bases, with 16 bases between. CDR1 is MNHEY and CDR2 is SMNVEV in the germline V gene (reference sequence). The CDR3 loop spans 14 amino acids. Here the CDR3 DNA reads TGTGCCAGCAGTCCCCAGGGTAACGGTGCACCCCTCCACTTT. Translation: CASSPQGNGAPLHF.

The chain recombines TRBV19 with TRBJ1-1, with a tentative D call TRBD1 (5 bases). Per germline, CDR1 LNHDA and CDR2 SQIVND (reference sequence). V lost 7 bases and J lost 1, with 19 bases in between. The CDR3 contains 16 residues. The CDR3 region is CASTDVAGRGNTEAFF. In DNA, the CDR3 is TGTGCCAGTACGGATGTGGCAGGAAGGGGGAACACTGAAGCTTTCTTT.

This chain uses TRBV29-1 with TRBJ2-1; 11 bases map to TRBD2. Germline CDR1 and CDR2: SQVTM and ANQGSEA. The CDR3 consists of 13 residues. V lost 2 bases to trimming and J lost 9 bases; unmatched junction nucleotides: 3. The chain's CDR3 is CSVETSGSGEQFF. The CDR3 nucleotides read TGCAGCGTTGAAACTAGCGGGAGTGGTGAGCAGTTCTTC.

CDR3 protein: CATSDLRQGSRTGELFF. For the CDR3, the DNA is TGTGCCACCAGTGATTTGCGACAGGGTAGTCGGACCGGGGAGCTGTTTTTT. This chain links TRBV24-1 with TRBJ2-2; 7 bases match TRBD1. The CDR3 runs 17 residues. J gave up 5 bases and V 0 bases, and 8 bases lay outside the gene matches. Germline CDR1 is KGHDR and CDR2 is SFDVKD.

This clone occurred a few times. The CDR3 bases are TGTGCCAGCAGTGAGCGTATGAACACTGAAGCTTTCTTT. Protein product: CASSERMNTEAFF. The chain employs TRBV12-3 or TRBV12-4 and TRBJ1-1; D call uncertain. CDR3 length equals 13 residues. V lost 5 bases and J lost 0, with 7 bases in between.

The rearrangement links TRBV20-1 to TRBJ1-2, with TRBD1 matching over 7 bases. Germline lookup yields CDR1 DFQATT and CDR2 SNEGSKA (reference sequence). The CDR3 is 13 residues long. Germline trimming cut 3 bases from V and 8 bases from J; bases unmatched to any gene: 9. CDR3 amino acids: CSASEGANRGYTF. The CDR3 DNA reads TGCAGTGCTAGTGAGGGGGCGAATCGGGGCTACACCTTC.

This rearrangement joins TRBV20-1 to TRBJ1-3; D is unclear. Trimming cost V 4 bases and J 8 bases, with 6 bases left between them. CDR1 is DFQATT and CDR2 is SNEGSKA in the germline V gene (reference sequence). The CDR3 totals 10 residues. The CDR3 here is CSATADTIYF. The CDR3 DNA sequence: TGCAGTGCTACCGCGGACACCATATATTTT.

V and J are TRBV2 and TRBJ2-1; 8 bases match TRBD2. V dropped 6 bases and J dropped 5; count of bases not matched to a gene: 6. CDR3 size: 14 residues. From germline, CDR1 is SNHLY and CDR2 FYNNEI. CDR3 loop: CASSAPGGNNEQFF. CDR3 coding DNA: TGTGCCAGCAGCGCTCCGGGGGGGAACAATGAGCAGTTCTTC. The whole variable domain, filled in from reference TRBV2 and TRBJ2-1, reads EPEVTQTPSHQVTQMGQEVILRCVPISNHLYFYWYRQILGQKVEFLVSFYNNEISEKSEIFDDQFSVERPDGSNFTLKIRSTKLEDSAMYFCASSAPGGNNEQFFGPGTRLTVL.

The chain couples TRBV4-1 to TRBJ2-1, with D uncertain. The germline V gene encodes CDR1 MGHRA and CDR2 YSYEKL. The V gene lost 0 bases and the J gene lost 7 bases, with 7 bases spanning the gap. There are 13 residues in the CDR3. The CDR3 coding sequence is TGCGCCAGCAGCCAAGATCTCGCGAATGAGCAGTTCTTC. Translated, it gives CASSQDLANEQFF.